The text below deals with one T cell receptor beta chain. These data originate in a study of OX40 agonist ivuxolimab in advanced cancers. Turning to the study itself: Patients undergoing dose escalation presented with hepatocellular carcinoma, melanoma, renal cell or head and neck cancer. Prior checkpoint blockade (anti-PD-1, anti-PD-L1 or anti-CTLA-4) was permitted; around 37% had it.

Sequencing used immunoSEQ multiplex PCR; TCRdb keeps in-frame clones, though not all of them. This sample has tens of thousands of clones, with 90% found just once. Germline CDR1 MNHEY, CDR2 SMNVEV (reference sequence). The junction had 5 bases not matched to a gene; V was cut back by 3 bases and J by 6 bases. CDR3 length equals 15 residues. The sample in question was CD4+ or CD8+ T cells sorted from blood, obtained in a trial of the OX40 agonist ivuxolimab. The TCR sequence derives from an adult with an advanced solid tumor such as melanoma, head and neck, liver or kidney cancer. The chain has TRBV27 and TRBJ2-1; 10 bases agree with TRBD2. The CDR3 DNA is TGTGCCAGCAGTTTGCGGACTAGCGGACTCAATGAGCAGTTCTTC. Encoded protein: CASSLRTSGLNEQFF.